This TCR beta chain was identified in a study of T cell responses to AZD1222 COVID-19 vaccine. Overall study findings and caveats: Most donors were white British and more were female, and clonal diversity was possibly underestimated. Across the whole spike, CD4 TCRs peaked at regions 160-218 and 743-854. Repertoires were obtained only post-peak T cell response.

Recipients boosted at about 4 weeks or about 12 weeks are pooled. Remarks on this clone: What it binds is not known.

The data were produced by immunoSEQ multiplex PCR, yet TCRdb's version contains in-frame clones alone and is incomplete. Altogether around 180,000 clones are present, 90% to 95% being singletons, with the ten largest covering about 1.5%. Material: peripheral blood, obtained 28 days after the second AZD1222 dose. The TCR originated in an adult who received the AZD1222 COVID-19 vaccine.

CDR3 nucleotide sequence: TGTGCCAGCAGCTTAGGACCCGGGACAGAGAATGAAAAACTGTTTTTT. As protein: CASSLGPGTENEKLFF. The genes are TRBV11-3 and TRBJ1-4; the match to TRBD1 covers 7 bases. The CDR3 runs to 16 residues. The junction had 7 bases not matched to a gene; V was cut back by 1 base and J by 5 bases. Per the germline V gene, CDR1 is SGHNT and CDR2 is YENEEA.